This TCR beta chain stems from a study of early T cells in non-severe SARS-CoV-2 infection. TCRdb used MiXCR to reprocess the 5' RACE reads, holding one entry per CDR3 protein. Here the sample spans 25,000 to 30,000 distinct CDR3 sequences, roughly 5.4% being singletons. This clonotype was seen at least ten times. Trimming cost V 6 bases and J 5 bases, with 20 bases left between them. CDR1 and CDR2 from the germline V gene are MNHEY and SMNVEV (reference sequence). The CDR3 length is 16 residues. The clonotype was recovered from an adult who was a healthcare worker with PCR-confirmed SARS-CoV-2 infection or an uninfected control (not recorded which). The rearrangement uses TRBV27 and TRBJ1-5, with TRBD1 as a possible D gene (5 bases). The sequenced sample consisted of whole blood. CDR3 nucleotide sequence: TGTGCCAGCAGCCTAAGCCCACAGGTTTCCGATCAGCCCCAGCATTTT. The encoded protein is CASSLSPQVSDQPQHF.